A single sample is the source of the 8 T cell receptor beta chains below, sequenced in a study of high-grade serous ovarian cancer treatment subgroups. The assay was immunoSEQ multiplex PCR, and TCRdb's table has in-frame clones only and misses some. The sample yields 25,000 to 30,000 clones, around four fifths seen once. Tumor samples were taken before definitive surgery or chemotherapy. The sequenced sample consisted of tumor tissue. The receptor source for this set is a human donor with high-grade serous ovarian cancer.

The gene calls are TRBV6-1 and TRBJ1-5; D not resolved. The CDR3 loop spans 17 amino acids. Per germline, CDR1 MNHNS and CDR2 SASEGT. Trimming removed 2 bases at V and 5 bases at J, with 19 bases between. Here the CDR3 reads CASSEFGSPRADQPQHF. For the CDR3, the DNA is TGTGCCAGCAGTGAATTTGGCAGCCCTCGGGCAGATCAGCCCCAGCATTTT.

The V gene is TRBV11-2, the J gene TRBJ1-2; no definite D call. Between the trimmed V and J ends, which lost 4 bases and 4 bases, there was a span of 13 bases. The length of the CDR3 is 14 residues. Germline V gene data show CDR1 as SGHAT and CDR2 as FQNNGV. The CDR3 DNA is TGTGCCAGCAGCTCCTCGACCCTCCGCTATGGCTACACCTTC. This translates into CASSSSTLRYGYTF. The full variable domain, in which reference TRBV11-2 and TRBJ1-2 provide the parts outside the CDR3, is EAGVAQSPRYKIIEKRQSVAFWCNPISGHATLYWYQQILGQGPKLLIQFQNNGVVDDSQLPKDRFSAERLKGVDSTLKIQPAKLEDSAVYLCASSSSTLRYGYTFGSGTRLTVV.

The gene calls are TRBV19 and TRBJ2-5, with D tentatively TRBD2 (5 bases). Germline V gene sequence: CDR1 LNHDA, CDR2 SQIVND (reference sequence). The CDR3 has 12 residues. V gave up 10 bases and J gave up 5 bases, with 14 bases separating them. This chain's CDR3 is CATLEGVETQYF. For the CDR3, the DNA is TGTGCCACCCTCGAGGGAGTTGAGACCCAGTACTTC.

V gene TRBV6-5 combines with J gene TRBJ2-7; D is possibly TRBD2 (6 bases). Germline loops: CDR1 MNHEY, CDR2 SVGAGI. With 6 bases removed from V and 3 bases from J, the gap between germline ends came to 15 bases. The CDR3 loop spans 14 amino acids. The CDR3 nucleotides are TGTGCCAGCAGCCTTAGCGGATCATTCTACGAGCAGTACTTC. It encodes CASSLSGSFYEQYF.

J is TRBJ2-1 and V is TRBV7-2; 13 bases are shared with TRBD2. The V and J ends lost 5 bases and 6 bases, in that order; junction bases with no gene match: 1. CDR3 length: 14 amino acids. Germline lookup yields CDR1 SGHTA and CDR2 FQGNSA. Written as DNA, the CDR3 is TGTGCCAGCAGCAGGACTAGCGGGAGCAATGAGCAGTTCTTC. Translated: CASSRTSGSNEQFF.

The gene calls are TRBV13 and TRBJ2-1, with 11 bases identical to TRBD1. V was pared by 6 bases and J by 7 bases, with 5 bases of the junction left unmatched. The CDR3 is 14 amino acids. From germline, CDR1 is PRHDT and CDR2 FYEKMQ (reference sequence). The CDR3 sequence is CASRRGTGGNEQFF. CDR3 nucleotides: TGTGCCAGCAGGAGGGGGACAGGGGGAAATGAGCAGTTCTTC.

V and J are TRBV6-6 and TRBJ2-7; TRBD2 is a possible D gene (6 bases). V lost 5 bases and J 7 bases, leaving 15 bases between the germline ends. Looked up from germline, CDR1 is MNHNY and CDR2 is SVGAGI (reference sequence). This CDR3 region has 13 residues. The CDR3 sequence: CASSPMPAGEQYF. Written as DNA, the CDR3 is TGTGCCAGCAGTCCAATGCCCGCGGGGGAGCAGTACTTC.

The V call is TRBV5-5, the J call TRBJ1-1; D is unclear. V was shortened by 3 bases and J by 8 bases, with 11 bases between the two germline ends. Germline values: CDR1 SGHKS, CDR2 YYEKEE (reference sequence). The CDR3 has 12 amino acids. CDR3 DNA sequence: TGTGCCAGCAGCTCCCCGGGCAGGGAAGCTTTCTTT. Amino acid sequence: CASSSPGREAFF.